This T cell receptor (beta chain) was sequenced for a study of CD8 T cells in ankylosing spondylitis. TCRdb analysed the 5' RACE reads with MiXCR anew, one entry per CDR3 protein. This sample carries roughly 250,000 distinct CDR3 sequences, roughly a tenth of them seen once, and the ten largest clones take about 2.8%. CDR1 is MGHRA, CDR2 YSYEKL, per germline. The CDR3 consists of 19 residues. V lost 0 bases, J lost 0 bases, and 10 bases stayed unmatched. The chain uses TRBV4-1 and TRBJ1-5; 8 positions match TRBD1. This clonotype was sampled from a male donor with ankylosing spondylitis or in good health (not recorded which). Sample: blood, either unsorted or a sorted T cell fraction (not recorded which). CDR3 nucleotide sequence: TGCGCCAGCAGCCAAGAATTACAGGGGGGAAGGAATAGCAATCAGCCCCAGCATTTT. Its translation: CASSQELQGGRNSNQPQHF.